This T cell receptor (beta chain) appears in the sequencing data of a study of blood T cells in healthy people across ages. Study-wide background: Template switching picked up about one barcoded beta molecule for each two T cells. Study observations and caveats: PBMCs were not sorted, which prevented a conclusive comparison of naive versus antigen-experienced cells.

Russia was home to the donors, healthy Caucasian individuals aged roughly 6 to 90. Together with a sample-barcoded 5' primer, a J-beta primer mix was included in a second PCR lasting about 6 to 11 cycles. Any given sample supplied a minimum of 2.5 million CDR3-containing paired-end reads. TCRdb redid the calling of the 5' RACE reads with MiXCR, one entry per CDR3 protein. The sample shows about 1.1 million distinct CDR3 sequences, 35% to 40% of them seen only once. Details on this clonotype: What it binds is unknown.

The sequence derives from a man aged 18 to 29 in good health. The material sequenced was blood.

This CDR3 is CSARDLAGGAPTDTQYF. CDR3 sequence (DNA): TGCAGTGCTAGAGATCTGGCGGGGGGGGCTCCCACAGATACGCAGTATTTT. The chain is built from TRBV20-1 and TRBJ2-3; 9 bases map to TRBD2. CDR1 is DFQATT and CDR2 is SNEGSKA in the germline V gene (reference sequence). CDR3 length equals 17 residues. After removal of 0 bases from V and 2 bases from J, the junction contained 9 bases not matched to a gene.